This T cell receptor beta chain was found in a study of graft-versus-host responses after intestinal transplantation. Study-wide context: Recipients obtained multivisceral, liver-intestinal, or isolated intestinal transplants. Anti-thymocyte globulin served as induction for all recipients, who then took tacrolimus and steroids for approximately 3 years.

V was cut by 6 bases and J by 1 base, with 15 bases left in between. From germline, CDR1 is MNHEY and CDR2 SVGAGI. The CDR3 sequence is 15 residues long. The study, taken as a whole, reports: GvH clones detected in recipient marrow included some appearing first in ileum or blood. Early post-transplant declines in HvG were associated with peak levels of circulating GvH clones.

As for this clone: Its target is unknown.

Generated by immunoSEQ multiplex PCR, the TCRdb table keeps only in-frame clones and is missing some. The repertoire holds some 18,000 clones, with around nine tenths as singletons. The sequenced sample was PBMCs, obtained less than 400 days after transplant. This receptor was obtained from a human patient who received an intestinal transplant, so some T cells may come from the graft donor. J is TRBJ1-1 and V is TRBV6-5; D is uncertain. CDR3 loop: CASRPALWENTEAFF. The CDR3 nucleotides read TGTGCCAGCAGGCCCGCTCTTTGGGAGAACACTGAAGCTTTCTTT.